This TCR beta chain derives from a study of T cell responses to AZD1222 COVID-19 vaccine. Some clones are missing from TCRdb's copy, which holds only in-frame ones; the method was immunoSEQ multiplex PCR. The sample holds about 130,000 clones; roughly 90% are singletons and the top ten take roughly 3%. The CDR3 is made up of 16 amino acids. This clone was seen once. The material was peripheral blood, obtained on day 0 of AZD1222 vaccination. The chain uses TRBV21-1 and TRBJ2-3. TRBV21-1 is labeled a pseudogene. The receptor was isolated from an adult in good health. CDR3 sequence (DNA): TGTGCCACCACCAACTGGGGGGCTAGCGAGGCAGATACGCAGTATTTT. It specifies CATTNWGASEADTQYF.